This T cell receptor (beta chain) emerged from a study of siplizumab effects on memory and regulatory T cells. The protocol was immunoSEQ multiplex PCR, while the TCRdb copy is restricted to in-frame clones and leaves out a portion. The sample comprises tens of thousands of clones, under 95% of which are singletons, and roughly 29% rests with the top ten. Germline lookup yields CDR1 SGDLS and CDR2 YYNGEE. The V gene lost 3 bases and the J gene lost 0 bases, with 4 bases spanning the gap. The CDR3 is 12 residues long. The V call is TRBV9, the J call TRBJ2-7; D not resolved. The specimen sequenced was CD8+ T cells sorted from blood. This TCR was sampled from a human donor in good health. The CDR3 coding sequence is TGTGCCAGCAGCGGTGGCTCCTACGAGCAGTACTTC. Its protein is CASSGGSYEQYF.